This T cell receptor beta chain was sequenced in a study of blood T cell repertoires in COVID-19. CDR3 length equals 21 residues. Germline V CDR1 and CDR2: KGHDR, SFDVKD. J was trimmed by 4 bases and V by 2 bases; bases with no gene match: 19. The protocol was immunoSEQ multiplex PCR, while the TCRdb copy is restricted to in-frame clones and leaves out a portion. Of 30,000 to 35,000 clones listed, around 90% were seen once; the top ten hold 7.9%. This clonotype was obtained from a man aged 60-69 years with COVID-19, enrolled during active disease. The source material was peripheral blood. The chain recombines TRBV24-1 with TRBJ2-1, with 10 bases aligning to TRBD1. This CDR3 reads CATSDSPGTGASPGPYNEQFF. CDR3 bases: TGTGCCACCAGTGATTCTCCCGGGACAGGGGCGTCCCCAGGTCCTTACAATGAGCAGTTCTTC.